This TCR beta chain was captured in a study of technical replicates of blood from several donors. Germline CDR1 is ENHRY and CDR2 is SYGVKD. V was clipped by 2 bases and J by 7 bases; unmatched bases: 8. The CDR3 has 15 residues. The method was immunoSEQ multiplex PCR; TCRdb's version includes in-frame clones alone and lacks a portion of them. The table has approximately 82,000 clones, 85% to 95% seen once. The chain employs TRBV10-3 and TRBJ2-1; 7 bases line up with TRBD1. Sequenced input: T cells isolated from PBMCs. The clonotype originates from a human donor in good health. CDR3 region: CAISETRDSVNEQFF. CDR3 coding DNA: TGTGCCATCAGTGAGACGAGGGACAGCGTGAATGAGCAGTTCTTC.